This T cell receptor (beta chain) was recovered during a study of T-cell reconstitution after alpha-beta-depleted transplantation in children (TCRdb year 2016). The study in broad terms: Using TCR repertoire profiling, the study quantitatively followed how T-cell immune reconstitution unfolded in children after TCRalphabeta/CD19-depleted allogeneic hematopoietic cell transplantation. The investigation overall reported the following: In some patients, the high TCRbeta diversity seen at day 60 was put down to recipient T cells and intrathymic progenitors that had survived conditioning. About two months after transplant, the apparently early recovery of alphabetaT-cell counts reportedly depended on just several hundred clones that had expanded rapidly and came from non-depleted graft cells. The frequencies of hyperexpanded clones fell over the following months, and after one year, T-cell counts and TCRbeta diversity were mostly attributed to newly produced T cells.

V was cut back by 4 bases and J by 6 bases, leaving a gap of 16 bases between them. The CDR3 sequence holds 15 residues, the cysteine and phenylalanine included. Only CDR3 DNA remains: 45 bases, in frame from the first base. The germline V gene yields KGHSY for CDR1 and FQNENV for CDR2. Library method: PCR. The reads were generated on an Illumina HiSeq 2500. TCR libraries were prepared with molecular barcoding, using unique molecular identifiers to normalize TCRbeta repertoire quantification. TCRdb reprocessed the public reads (quality trimming at Q25 with fastp, clone calling with MiXCR) and kept in-frame beta chains. Here each entry gathers all rows of one CDR3 protein and keeps the most common genes and DNA. The sample contains hundreds of thousands of distinct CDR3 sequences, 13% of them found a single time. The ten biggest clones cover around 2% of the sample. On this clonotype: Its antigen is still unknown. The record has no base qualities; no much larger clone is one base away.

This specimen's treatment or condition label, interpreted: allogeneic hematopoietic cell transplantation with graft depleted of TCRalphabeta T cells and CD19 B cells. The transplant recipients were children given TCRalphabeta/CD19-depleted allogeneic hematopoietic cell grafts. The V gene is TRBV16 and the J gene is TRBJ2-1, and possibly TRBD1, on 6 matching bases. The sequence derives from a male patient aged 10 to 17 who had a stem cell transplant for acute myeloid leukemia, so the T cells may come from the graft donor. Sequencing was performed on PBMCs, mostly from graft donor cells, taken 360 days after TCRalphabeta/CD19-depleted stem cell transplant. In nucleotide form, the sequence is TGTGCCAGCAGCCCCCCAGGGGCATTACTCAATGAGCAGTTCTTC. The encoded protein is CASSPPGALLNEQFF.